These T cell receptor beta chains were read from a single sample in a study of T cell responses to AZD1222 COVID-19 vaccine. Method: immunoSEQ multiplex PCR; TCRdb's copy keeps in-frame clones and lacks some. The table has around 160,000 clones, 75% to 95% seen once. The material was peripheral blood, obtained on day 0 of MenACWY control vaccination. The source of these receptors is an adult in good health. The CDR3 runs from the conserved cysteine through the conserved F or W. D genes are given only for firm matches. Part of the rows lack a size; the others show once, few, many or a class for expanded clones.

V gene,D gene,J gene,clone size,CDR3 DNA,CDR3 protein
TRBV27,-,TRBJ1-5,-,TGTGCCAGCAGTTTTGGCGGCCAGCCCCAGCATTTT,CASSFGGQPQHF
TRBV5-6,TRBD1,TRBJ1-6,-,TGTGCCAGCAGCTTGGGTGGGACAGGGGACTCACCCCTCCACTTT,CASSLGGTGDSPLHF
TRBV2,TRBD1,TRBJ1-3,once,TGTGCCAGCCTAGACAGGGGCTCTGGAAACACCATATATTTT,CASLDRGSGNTIYF
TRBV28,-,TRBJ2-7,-,TGTGCCAGCAGTCTACAGCGCGAGCAGTACTTC,CASSLQREQYF
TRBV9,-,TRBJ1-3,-,TGTGCCAGCAGCGTAATCCCTCCGGACACCATATATTTT,CASSVIPPDTIYF
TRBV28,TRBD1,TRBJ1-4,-,TGTGCCAGCAGTTATGGGACAGGCTCCGAAAAACTGTTTTTT,CASSYGTGSEKLFF
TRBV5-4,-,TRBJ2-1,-,TGTGCCAGCAGCTTGGCCCGTCTACGCAATGAGCAGTTCTTC,CASSLARLRNEQFF
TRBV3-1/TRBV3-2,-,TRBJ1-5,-,TGTGCCAGCAGCCCTTTGGGAGGGAATCAGCCCCAGCATTTT,CASSPLGGNQPQHF
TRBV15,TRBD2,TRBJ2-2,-,TGTGCCACCAGCAGAGTGGGCCGTAGGCGGGAGCATCACACCGGGGAGCTGTTTTTT,CATSRVGRRREHHTGELFF
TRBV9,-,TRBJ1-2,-,TGTGCCAGCAGCCCCGGCCATGGGGTAATGAGCTACACCTTC,CASSPGHGVMSYTF
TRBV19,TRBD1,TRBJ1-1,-,TGTGCCAGTAGCGCCCTGGACAGGGGACACACTGAAGCTTTCTTT,CASSALDRGHTEAFF
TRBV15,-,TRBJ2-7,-,TGTGCCACCAGCAGACTAGGAGGATCCTACGAGCAGTACTTC,CATSRLGGSYEQYF
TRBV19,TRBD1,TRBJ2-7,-,TGTGCCAGTAGTATTTTGGGACAGGAAAAATACGAGCAGTACTTC,CASSILGQEKYEQYF
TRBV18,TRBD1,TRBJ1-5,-,TGTGCCAGCTCAACAGGGGGCCGGAATCAGCCCCAGCATTTT,CASSTGGRNQPQHF
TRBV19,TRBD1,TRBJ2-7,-,TGTGCCAGTAGTACCGGGACAGGGGGCAGTGAGCAGTACTTC,CASSTGTGGSEQYF
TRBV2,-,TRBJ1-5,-,TGTGCCAGCAGTGTGGGGGGGATTCCTCAGCCCCAGCATTTT,CASSVGGIPQPQHF
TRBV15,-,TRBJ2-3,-,TGTGCCACCAGCTCCTCGTCAGATACGCAGTATTTT,CATSSSSDTQYF
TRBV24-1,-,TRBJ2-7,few,TGTGCCACCAGTGATGGCGGATCCTACGAGCAGTACTTC,CATSDGGSYEQYF
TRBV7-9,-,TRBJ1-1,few,TGTGCCAGCGGATCTTTCGGGCGCACTGAAGCTTTCTTT,CASGSFGRTEAFF
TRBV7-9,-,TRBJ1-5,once,TGTGCCAGCAGCCTAGGACCGGCGAGCAATCAGCCCCAGCATTTT,CASSLGPASNQPQHF
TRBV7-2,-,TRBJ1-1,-,TGTGCCAGCAGCTTAGCCAATGAAGCTTTCTTT,CASSLANEAFF
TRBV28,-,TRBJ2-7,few,TGTGCCAGCTGGGAAGCCAGGGCGCCCTACGAGCAGTACTTC,CASWEARAPYEQYF
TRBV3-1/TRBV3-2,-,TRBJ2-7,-,TGTGCCAGCAGCCCAGGGGGGACAGCAGGAGGTGAGCAGTACTTC,CASSPGGTAGGEQYF
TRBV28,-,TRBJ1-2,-,TGTGCCAGCAGTTTGCAGGGAGGTTTTGGCTACACCTTC,CASSLQGGFGYTF
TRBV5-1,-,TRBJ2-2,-,TGCGCCAGCAGCTTGGACGGCTCCACCGGGGAGCTGTTTTTT,CASSLDGSTGELFF
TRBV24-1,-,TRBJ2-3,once,TGTGCCACCAGTGATTTTAACACAGATACGCAGTATTTT,CATSDFNTDTQYF
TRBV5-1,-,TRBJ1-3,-,TGCGCCAGCAGCCCAAATTTCGGGTCTTCCACTGGAAACACCATATATTTT,CASSPNFGSSTGNTIYF
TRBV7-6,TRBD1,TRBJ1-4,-,TGTGCCAGCAGCTTAAGCCCCCGGGACAGGGTATTTGAAAAACTGTTTTTT,CASSLSPRDRVFEKLFF
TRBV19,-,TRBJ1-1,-,TGTGCCAGTAGTCGGGGACGGTTGAGGGACACTGAAGCTTTCTTT,CASSRGRLRDTEAFF